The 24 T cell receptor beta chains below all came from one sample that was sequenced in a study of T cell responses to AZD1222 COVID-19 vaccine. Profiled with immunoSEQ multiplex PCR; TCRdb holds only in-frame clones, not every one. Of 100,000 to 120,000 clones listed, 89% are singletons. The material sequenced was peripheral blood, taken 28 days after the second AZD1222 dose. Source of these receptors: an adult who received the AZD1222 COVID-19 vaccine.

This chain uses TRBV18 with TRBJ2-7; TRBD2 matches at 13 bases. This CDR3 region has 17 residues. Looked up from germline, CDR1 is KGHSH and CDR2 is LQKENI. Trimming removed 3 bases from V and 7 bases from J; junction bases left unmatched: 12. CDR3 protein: CASSPTLTSGRWEEQYF. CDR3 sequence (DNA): TGTGCCAGCTCACCTACCCTGACTAGCGGGAGGTGGGAGGAGCAGTACTTC.

CDR3 region: CASSLPGGVSYEQYF. CDR3 bases: TGTGCCAGCAGTCTACCCGGGGGTGTCTCCTACGAGCAGTACTTC. The chain employs TRBV3-1 (or the pseudogene TRBV3-2) and TRBJ2-7; possible D gene TRBD2, 6 bases. The CDR3 runs to 15 residues. CDR1 is LGHDT, CDR2 YNNKEL, per germline (reference sequence). V was shortened by 6 bases and J by 0 bases, with 15 bases between the two germline ends.

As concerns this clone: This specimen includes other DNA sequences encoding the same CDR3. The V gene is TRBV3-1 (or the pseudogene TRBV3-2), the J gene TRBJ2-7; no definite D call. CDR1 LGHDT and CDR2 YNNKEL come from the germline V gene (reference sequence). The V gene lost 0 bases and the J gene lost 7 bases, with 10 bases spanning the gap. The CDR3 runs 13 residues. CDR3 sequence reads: CASSQDFKGEQYF. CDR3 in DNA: TGTGCCAGCAGCCAAGATTTTAAAGGGGAGCAGTACTTC.

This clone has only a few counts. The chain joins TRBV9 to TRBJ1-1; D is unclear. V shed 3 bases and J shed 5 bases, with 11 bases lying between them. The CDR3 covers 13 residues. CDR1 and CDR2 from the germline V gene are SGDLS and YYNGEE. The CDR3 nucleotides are TGTGCCAGCAGCGGGAGGGAAGTTACTGAAGCTTTCTTT. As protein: CASSGREVTEAFF.

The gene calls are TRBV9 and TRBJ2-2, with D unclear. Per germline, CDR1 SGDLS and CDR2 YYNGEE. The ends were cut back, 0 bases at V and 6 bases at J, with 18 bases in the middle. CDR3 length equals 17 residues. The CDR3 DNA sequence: TGTGCCAGCAGCGTAGCACGGGCCAGCAACCGGGCCGGGGAGCTGTTTTTT. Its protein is CASSVARASNRAGELFF.

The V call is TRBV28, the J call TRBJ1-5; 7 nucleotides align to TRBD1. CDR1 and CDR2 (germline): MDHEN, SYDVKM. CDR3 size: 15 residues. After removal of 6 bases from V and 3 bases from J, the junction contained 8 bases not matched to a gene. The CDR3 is CASSSTGVTNQPQHF. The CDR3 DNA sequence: TGTGCCAGCAGCTCTACAGGGGTAACCAATCAGCCCCAGCATTTT.

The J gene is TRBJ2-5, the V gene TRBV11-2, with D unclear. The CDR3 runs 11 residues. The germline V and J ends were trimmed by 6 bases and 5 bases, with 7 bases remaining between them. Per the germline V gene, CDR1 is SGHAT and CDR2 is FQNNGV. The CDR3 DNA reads TGTGCCAGCAGGGGTTTGGAGACCCAGTACTTC. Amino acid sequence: CASRGLETQYF.

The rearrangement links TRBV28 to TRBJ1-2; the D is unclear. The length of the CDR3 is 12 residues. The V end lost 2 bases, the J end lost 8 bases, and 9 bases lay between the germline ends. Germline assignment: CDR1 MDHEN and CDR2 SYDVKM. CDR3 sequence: CASSLPTRGYTF. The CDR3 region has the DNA TGTGCCAGCAGTTTACCGACCAGGGGCTACACCTTC.

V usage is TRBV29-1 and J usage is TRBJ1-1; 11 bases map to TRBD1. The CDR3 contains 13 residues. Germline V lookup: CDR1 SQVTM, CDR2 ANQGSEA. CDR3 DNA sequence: TGCATCGCTTGGGACAGGGGGGACACTGAAGCTTTCTTT. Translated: CIAWDRGDTEAFF.

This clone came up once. This CDR3 is CASSLVGGRATDTQYF. The CDR3 DNA follows: TGTGCCAGCAGCCTAGTAGGCGGGAGGGCCACAGATACGCAGTATTTT. The chain employs TRBV7-3 and TRBJ2-3; 9 bases match TRBD2. After removal of 5 bases from V and 2 bases from J, the junction contained 8 bases not matched to a gene. CDR1 is SGHTA, CDR2 FQGTGA, per germline. The CDR3 has 16 amino acids.

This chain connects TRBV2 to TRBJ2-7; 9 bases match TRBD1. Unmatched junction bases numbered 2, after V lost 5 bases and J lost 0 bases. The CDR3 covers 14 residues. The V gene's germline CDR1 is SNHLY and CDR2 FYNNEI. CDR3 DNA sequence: TGTGCCAGCAGTTTGGGACAGGGCTCCTACGAGCAGTACTTC. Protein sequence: CASSLGQGSYEQYF.

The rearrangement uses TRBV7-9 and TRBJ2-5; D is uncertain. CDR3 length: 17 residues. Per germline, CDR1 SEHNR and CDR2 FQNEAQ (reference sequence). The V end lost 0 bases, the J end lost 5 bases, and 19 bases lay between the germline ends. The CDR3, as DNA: TGTGCCAGCAGCTTAGCGTCTTCAGGACCGGGTTTGGAGACCCAGTACTTC. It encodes CASSLASSGPGLETQYF.

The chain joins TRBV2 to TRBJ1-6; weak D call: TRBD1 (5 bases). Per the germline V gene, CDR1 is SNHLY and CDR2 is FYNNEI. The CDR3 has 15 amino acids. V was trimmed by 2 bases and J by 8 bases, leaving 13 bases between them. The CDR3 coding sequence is TGTGCCAGCAGTGAAATAGGGGCATCTTATTCACCCCTCCACTTT. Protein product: CASSEIGASYSPLHF.

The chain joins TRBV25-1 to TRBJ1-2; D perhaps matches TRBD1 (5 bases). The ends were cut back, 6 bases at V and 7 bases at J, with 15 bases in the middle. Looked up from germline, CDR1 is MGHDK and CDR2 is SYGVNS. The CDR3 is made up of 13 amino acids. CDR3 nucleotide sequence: TGTGCCAGCAGGCCAGGGCGCGTGGGTGGCTACACCTTC. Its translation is CASRPGRVGGYTF.

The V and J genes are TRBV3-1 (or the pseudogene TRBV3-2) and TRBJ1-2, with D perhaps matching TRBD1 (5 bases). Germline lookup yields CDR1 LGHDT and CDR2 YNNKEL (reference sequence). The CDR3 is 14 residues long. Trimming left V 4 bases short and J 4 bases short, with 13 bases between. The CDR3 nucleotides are TGTGCCAGCAGCCCATTCGGGGCTTCCTATGGCTACACCTTC. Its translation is CASSPFGASYGYTF.

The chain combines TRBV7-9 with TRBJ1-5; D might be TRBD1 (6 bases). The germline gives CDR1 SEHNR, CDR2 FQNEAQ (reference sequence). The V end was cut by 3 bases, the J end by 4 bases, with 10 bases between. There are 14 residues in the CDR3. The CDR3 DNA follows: TGTGCCAGCAGCTTGACACAGGGAAATCAGCCCCAGCATTTT. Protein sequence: CASSLTQGNQPQHF.

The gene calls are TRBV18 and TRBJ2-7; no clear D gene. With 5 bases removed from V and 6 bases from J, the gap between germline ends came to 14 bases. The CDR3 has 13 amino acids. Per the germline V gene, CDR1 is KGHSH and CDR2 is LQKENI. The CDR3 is CASSDRASTEQYF. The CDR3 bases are TGTGCCAGCTCAGACCGGGCGTCCACCGAGCAGTACTTC.

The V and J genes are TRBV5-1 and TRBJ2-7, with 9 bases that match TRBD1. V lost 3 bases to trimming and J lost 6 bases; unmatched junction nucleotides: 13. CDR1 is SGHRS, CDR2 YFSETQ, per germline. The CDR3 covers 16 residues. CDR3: CASSSLPGTGNIEQYF. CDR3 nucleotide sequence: TGCGCCAGCAGCTCCCTCCCGGGGACAGGGAACATCGAGCAGTACTTC.

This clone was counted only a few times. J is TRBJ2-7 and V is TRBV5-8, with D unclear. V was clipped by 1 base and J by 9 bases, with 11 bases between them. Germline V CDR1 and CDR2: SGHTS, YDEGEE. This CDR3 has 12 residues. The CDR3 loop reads CASSLYGLRQYF. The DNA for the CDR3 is TGTGCCAGCAGCTTGTATGGGCTGAGGCAGTACTTC. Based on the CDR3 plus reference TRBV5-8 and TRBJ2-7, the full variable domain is EAGVTQSPTHLIKTRGQQATLRCSPISGHTSVYWYQQALGLGLQFLLWYDEGEERNRGNFPPRFSGRQFPNYSSELNVNALELEDSALYLCASSLYGLRQYFGPGTRLTVT.

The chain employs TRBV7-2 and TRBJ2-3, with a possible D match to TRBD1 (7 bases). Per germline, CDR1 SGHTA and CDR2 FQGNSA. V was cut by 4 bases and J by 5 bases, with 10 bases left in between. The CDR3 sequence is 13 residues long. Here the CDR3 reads CASSSQGGDTQYF. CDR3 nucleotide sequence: TGTGCCAGCAGCTCCCAGGGGGGAGATACGCAGTATTTT.

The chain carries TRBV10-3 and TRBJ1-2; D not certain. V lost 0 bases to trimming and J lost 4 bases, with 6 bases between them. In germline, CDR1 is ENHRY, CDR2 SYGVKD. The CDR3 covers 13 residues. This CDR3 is CAISESKGYGYTF. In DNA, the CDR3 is TGTGCCATCAGTGAGTCGAAGGGCTATGGCTACACCTTC.

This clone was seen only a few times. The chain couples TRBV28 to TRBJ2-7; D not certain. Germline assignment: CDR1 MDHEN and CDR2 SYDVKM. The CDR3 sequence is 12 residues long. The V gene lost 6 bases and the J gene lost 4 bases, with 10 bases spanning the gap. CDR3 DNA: TGTGCCAGCAGCAGGAGTTTATACGAGCAGTACTTC. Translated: CASSRSLYEQYF.

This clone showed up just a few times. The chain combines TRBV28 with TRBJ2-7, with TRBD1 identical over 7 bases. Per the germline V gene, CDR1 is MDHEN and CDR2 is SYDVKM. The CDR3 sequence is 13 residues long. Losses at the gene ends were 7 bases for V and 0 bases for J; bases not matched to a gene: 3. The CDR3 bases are TGTGCCAGCACGGGACAGTTCTCCTACGAGCAGTACTTC. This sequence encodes CASTGQFSYEQYF.

Written as DNA, the CDR3 is TGTGCCAGCAGCTCTATCGCTGGCGGGAGATCTGTAGCCAAAAACATTCAGTACTTC. It specifies CASSSIAGGRSVAKNIQYF. The chain joins TRBV11-2 to TRBJ2-4, with TRBD2 matching 7 bases. Germline V CDR1 and CDR2: SGHAT, FQNNGV. The J segment lost 0 bases and the V segment lost 4 bases, leaving 15 bases of the junction unmatched. This CDR3 contains 19 residues.